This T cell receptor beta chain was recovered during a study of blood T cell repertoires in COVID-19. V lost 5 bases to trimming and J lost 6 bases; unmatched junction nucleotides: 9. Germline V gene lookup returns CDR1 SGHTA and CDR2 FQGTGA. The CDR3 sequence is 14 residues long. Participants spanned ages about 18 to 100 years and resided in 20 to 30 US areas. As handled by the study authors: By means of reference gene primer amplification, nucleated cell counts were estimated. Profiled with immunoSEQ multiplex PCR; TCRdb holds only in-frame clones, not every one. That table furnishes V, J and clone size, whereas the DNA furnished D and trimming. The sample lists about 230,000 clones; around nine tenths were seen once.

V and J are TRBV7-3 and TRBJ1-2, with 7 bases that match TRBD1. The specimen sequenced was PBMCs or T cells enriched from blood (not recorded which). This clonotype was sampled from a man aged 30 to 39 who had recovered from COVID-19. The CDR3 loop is CASSPRQGMDGYTF. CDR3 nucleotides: TGTGCCAGCAGCCCAAGACAGGGAATGGATGGCTACACCTTC.